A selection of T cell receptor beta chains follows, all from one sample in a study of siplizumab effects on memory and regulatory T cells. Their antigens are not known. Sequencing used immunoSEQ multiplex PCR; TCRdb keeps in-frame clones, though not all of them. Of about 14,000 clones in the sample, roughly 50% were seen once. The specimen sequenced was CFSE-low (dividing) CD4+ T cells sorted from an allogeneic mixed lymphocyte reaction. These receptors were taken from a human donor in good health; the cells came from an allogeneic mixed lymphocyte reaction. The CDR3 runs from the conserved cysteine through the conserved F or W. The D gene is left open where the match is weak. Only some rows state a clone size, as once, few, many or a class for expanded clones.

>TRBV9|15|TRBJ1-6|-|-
TGTGCCAGCAGCCCTGGGGCACTATATAATTCACCCCTCCACTTT
CASSPGALYNSPLHF
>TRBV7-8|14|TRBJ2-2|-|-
TGTGCCAGCAGAACTGGGCTGGGAACCGGGGAGCTGTTTTTT
CASRTGLGTGELFF
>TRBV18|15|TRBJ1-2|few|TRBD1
TGTGCCAGCTCACCCCCCAGGACAGGAGACTATGGCTACACCTTC
CASSPPRTGDYGYTF
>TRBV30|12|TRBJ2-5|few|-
TGTGCCTGGAGTGTACTGCGAGAGACCCAGTACTTC
CAWSVLRETQYF
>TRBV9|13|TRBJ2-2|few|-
TGTGCCAGCAGCGCCCGGACGACCGGGGAGCTGTTTTTT
CASSARTTGELFF
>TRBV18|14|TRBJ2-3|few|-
TGTGCCAGCTCACCGTTACAGGGAACAGATACGCAGTATTTT
CASSPLQGTDTQYF
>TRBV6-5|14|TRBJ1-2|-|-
TGTGCCAGCAGTTACCCCACACCGACGTATGGCTACACCTTC
CASSYPTPTYGYTF
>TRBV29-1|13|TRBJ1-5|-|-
TGCAGCGCTACAGACAGTAGCAATCAGCCCCAGCATTTT
CSATDSSNQPQHF
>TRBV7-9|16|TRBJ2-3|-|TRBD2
TGTGCCAGCAGCTTATTCCCTAGCGGGAGCACAGATACGCAGTATTTT
CASSLFPSGSTDTQYF
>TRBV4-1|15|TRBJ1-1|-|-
TGCGCCAGCAGCCAAGATGGAAGCCAGAACACTGAAGCTTTCTTT
CASSQDGSQNTEAFF
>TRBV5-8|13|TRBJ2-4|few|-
TGTGCCAGCAGCTTGGAGGTCCAAAACATTCAGTACTTC
CASSLEVQNIQYF
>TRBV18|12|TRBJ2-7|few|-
TGTGCCAGCTCACAGACACGAAACGAGCAGTACTTC
CASSQTRNEQYF
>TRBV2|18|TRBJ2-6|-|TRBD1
TGTGCCAGCAGTGGGACAGGGGGCATTGCCTCTGGGGCCAACGTCCTGACTTTC
CASSGTGGIASGANVLTF
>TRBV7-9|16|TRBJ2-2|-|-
TGTGCCAGCAGCTTCTGGCCAGGGGATCACACCGGGGAGCTGTTTTTT
CASSFWPGDHTGELFF
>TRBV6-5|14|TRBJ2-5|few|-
TGTGCCAGCGGCCCCATTTGGGGTCAAGAGACCCAGTACTTC
CASGPIWGQETQYF
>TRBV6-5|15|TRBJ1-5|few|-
TGTGCCAGCAGTTACTCTTCAAATAGCAATCAGCCCCAGCATTTT
CASSYSSNSNQPQHF
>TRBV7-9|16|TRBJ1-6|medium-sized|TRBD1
TGTGCCAGCAGCTCCACACCGGGACAGGGGACCTCACCCCTCCACTTT
CASSSTPGQGTSPLHF
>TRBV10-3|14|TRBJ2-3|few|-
TGTGCCATCAGTGAGGGACAAATAGCAGATACGCAGTATTTT
CAISEGQIADTQYF
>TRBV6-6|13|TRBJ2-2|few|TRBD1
TGTGCCAGCAGTCGACAGGGGGCCGGGGAGCTGTTTTTT
CASSRQGAGELFF
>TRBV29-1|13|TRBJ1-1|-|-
TGCAGCGTTCGGGAACAGCTGAACACTGAAGCTTTCTTT
CSVREQLNTEAFF
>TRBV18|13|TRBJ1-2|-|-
TGTGCCAGCTCACCTCAGGAGGGCGTTGGCTACACCTTC
CASSPQEGVGYTF
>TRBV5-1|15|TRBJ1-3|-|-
TGCGCCAGCAGCTCGTCTGGGACTTCTGGAAACACCATATATTTT
CASSSSGTSGNTIYF
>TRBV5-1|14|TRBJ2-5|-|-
TGCGCCAGCAGCGGGGGGACTGCCCAAGAGACCCAGTACTTC
CASSGGTAQETQYF
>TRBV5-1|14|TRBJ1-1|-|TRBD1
TGCGCCAGCAGCCCGGGACAGATGAACACTGAAGCTTTCTTT
CASSPGQMNTEAFF
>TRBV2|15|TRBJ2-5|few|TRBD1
TGTGCCAGCAGAGACCGAACAGGGGGCCAAGAGACCCAGTACTTC
CASRDRTGGQETQYF
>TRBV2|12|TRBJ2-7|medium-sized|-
TGTGCCAGCAGTGGGACGGGACGGGAGCAGTACTTC
CASSGTGREQYF
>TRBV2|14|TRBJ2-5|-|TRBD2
TGTGCCAGCAACCTTAGCGGGGGCCAAGAGACCCAGTACTTC
CASNLSGGQETQYF
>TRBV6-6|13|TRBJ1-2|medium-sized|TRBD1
TGTGCCAGCAGCCAACAGGGGGACTATGGCTACACCTTC
CASSQQGDYGYTF
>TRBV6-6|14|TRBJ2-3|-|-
TGTGCCAGCAGTTACGGGGCCCGGACAGATACGCAGTATTTT
CASSYGARTDTQYF
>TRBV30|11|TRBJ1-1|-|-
TGTGCCTGGAGTGTCGCGCAGGGTGGTTTCTTT
CAWSVAQGGFF
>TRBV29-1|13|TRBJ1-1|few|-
TGCAGCGTTTCACGAGGATTGAACACTGAAGCTTTCTTT
CSVSRGLNTEAFF
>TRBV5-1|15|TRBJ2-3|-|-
TGCGCCAGCAGCTTGTTCCATGAAAGCACAGATACGCAGTATTTT
CASSLFHESTDTQYF
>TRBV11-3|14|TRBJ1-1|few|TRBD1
TGTGCCAGCAGCTGGGAGGGGCAGGGGGCTGAAGCTTTCTTT
CASSWEGQGAEAFF
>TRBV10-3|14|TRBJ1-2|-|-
TGTGCCATCAGTGAGTGGGGGTTGGAGTATGGCTACACCTTC
CAISEWGLEYGYTF
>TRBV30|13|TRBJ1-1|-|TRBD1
TGTGCCTCCTTACAGGGGGTTAAGACTGAAGCTTTCTTT
CASLQGVKTEAFF
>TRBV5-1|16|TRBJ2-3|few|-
TGCGCCAGCAGCTTGGCCTCAACTACGGGGACAGATACGCAGTATTTT
CASSLASTTGTDTQYF
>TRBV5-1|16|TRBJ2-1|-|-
TGCGCCAGCAGCCCCCAAGGAGCGGGTCCTCTAAATGAGCAGTTCTTC
CASSPQGAGPLNEQFF
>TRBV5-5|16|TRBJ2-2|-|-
TGTGCCAGCAGCCGAGATGGGACACTGAACACCGGGGAGCTGTTTTTT
CASSRDGTLNTGELFF
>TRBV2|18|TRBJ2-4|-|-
TGTGCCAGCAGTGAAGCGCTTAGTATGACCATAGCCAAAAACATTCAGTACTTC
CASSEALSMTIAKNIQYF
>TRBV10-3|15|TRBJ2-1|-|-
TGTGCCATCAGGGACCTTAACCGGCCGTACAATGAGCAGTTCTTC
CAIRDLNRPYNEQFF
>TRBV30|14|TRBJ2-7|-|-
TGTGCCTGGAGTGAGGGCGGGCTATCCTACGAGCAGTACTTC
CAWSEGGLSYEQYF
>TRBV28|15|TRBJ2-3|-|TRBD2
TGTGCCAGCAGTTCCCCTAGCGGGGCGGGGGATACGCAGTATTTT
CASSSPSGAGDTQYF
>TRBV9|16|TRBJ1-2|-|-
TGTGCCAGCAGCGTAGTGGTAGCAGGGGATAACTATGGCTACACCTTC
CASSVVVAGDNYGYTF
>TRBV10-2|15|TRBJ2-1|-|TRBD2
TGCGCCAGCAGTGATGAGCTAGCGGGGGGGAATGAGCAGTTCTTC
CASSDELAGGNEQFF
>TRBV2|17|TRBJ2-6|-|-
TGTGCCAGCAGTGAACAGGGGGGTGGACTTGGGGCCAACGTCCTGACTTTC
CASSEQGGGLGANVLTF
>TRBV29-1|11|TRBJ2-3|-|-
TGCAGCGTTGTTCGGGGCGATACGCAGTATTTT
CSVVRGDTQYF
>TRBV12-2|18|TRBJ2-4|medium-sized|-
TGTGCAAGTCCTAGCACAACCCAGACAGGGCGATTAGTAAACATTCAGTACTTC
CASPSTTQTGRLVNIQYF
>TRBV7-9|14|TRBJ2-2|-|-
TGTGCCAGCAGGCCGAACGGGAACACCGGGGAGCTGTTTTTT
CASRPNGNTGELFF
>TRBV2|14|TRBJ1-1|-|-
TGTGCCAGCAGTGCATGGCAGACGAACACTGAAGCTTTCTTT
CASSAWQTNTEAFF
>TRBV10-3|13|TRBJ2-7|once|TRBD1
TGTGCCATCAGTGGGACAGGGCCCTACGAGCAGTACTTC
CAISGTGPYEQYF
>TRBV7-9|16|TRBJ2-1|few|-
TGTGCCAGCAGCTTAGGACAGAACCTTTTCGGAAATGAGCAGTTCTTC
CASSLGQNLFGNEQFF
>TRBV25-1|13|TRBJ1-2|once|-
TGTGCCAGCAGAGAGACAGGAGACTATGGCTACACCTTC
CASRETGDYGYTF
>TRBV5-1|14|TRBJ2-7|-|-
TGCGCCAGCAGCTTGCAAGACCCTAACTACGAGCAGTACTTC
CASSLQDPNYEQYF
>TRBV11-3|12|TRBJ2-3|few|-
TGTGCCAGCAGCCATACAACGGATACGCAGTATTTT
CASSHTTDTQYF
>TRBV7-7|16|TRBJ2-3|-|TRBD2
TGTGCTAGCAGCTTATTATCTAGCGGGGGTTCCGATACGCAGTATTTT
CASSLLSSGGSDTQYF